A selection of T cell receptor beta chains follows, all from one sample in a study of technical replicates of blood from a few donors. Libraries were prepared by immunoSEQ multiplex PCR; TCRdb keeps only in-frame clonotypes and omits some of them. Here the sample spans 15,000 to 20,000 clones, roughly 87% being singletons. The sample consisted of PBMCs. The receptors stem from a human donor in good health. The conserved cysteine and the conserved F or W are not part of the CDR3 here. The order of the fields is clone size, J gene, V gene, D gene, CDR3 protein. D genes are given only for firm matches. The size entry is marked missing in some rows and otherwise reads once, few, many or a size class.

>NA|TRBJ2-3|TRBV10-3|TRBD1
AIRGQGQGDTQY
>NA|TRBJ2-4|TRBV28|NA
ATRDGGTAKNIQY
>NA|TRBJ2-5|TRBV5-1|NA
ASSLQNREETQY
>NA|TRBJ2-3|TRBV9|NA
ASSASQGSTDTQY
>NA|TRBJ1-5|TRBV11-2|NA
ASSLESQPQH
>NA|TRBJ2-7|TRBV14|NA
ASSPRLAGRLYEQY
>NA|TRBJ2-5|TRBV29-1|NA
SVEGRREETQY
>NA|TRBJ1-1|TRBV5-5|TRBD1
ASSGGTGGYTEAF
>NA|TRBJ1-1|TRBV7-9|TRBD1
ASSFGQGAAEAF
>NA|TRBJ2-7|TRBV19|NA
ASSPTPQGTHEQY
>NA|TRBJ2-3|TRBV30|NA
AWSVLTGTYTDTQY
>NA|TRBJ1-1|TRBV7-8|NA
ASSLAANRRGEAF
>few|TRBJ2-1|TRBV18|TRBD2
ASSPGSGRTNEQF
>few|TRBJ2-7|TRBV5-1|TRBD1
ASRDRGSEQY
>NA|TRBJ2-7|TRBV2|TRBD2
ASSGLALRAYEQY
>NA|TRBJ2-5|TRBV29-1|NA
SVADSQETQY
>NA|TRBJ2-1|TRBV11-2|NA
ASSLDRREQF
>NA|TRBJ2-2|TRBV19|NA
ASSPGSLLTGELF
>NA|TRBJ2-7|TRBV18|TRBD2
ASSPSTSGRFSYEQY
>NA|TRBJ2-1|TRBV7-8|TRBD2
ASFPGLAGAPAGNEQF
>NA|TRBJ2-1|TRBV7-8|NA
ASSLSYRTDVNEQF
>few|TRBJ2-3|TRBV2|NA
ASSRSFYPGGTHTDTQY
>NA|TRBJ2-3|TRBV27|TRBD1
ATSPRPGQLSTDTQY
>NA|TRBJ2-2|TRBV2|TRBD2
ASSYESGSLTGELF
>NA|TRBJ2-3|TRBV29-1|TRBD1
SVQGGGTGQYADTQY
>NA|TRBJ1-1|TRBV10-1|TRBD1
ASAQGQGVTEAF
>NA|TRBJ2-3|TRBV7-6|TRBD2
ASSLSPLTSGYTDTQY
>NA|TRBJ1-1|TRBV5-1|NA
ASSLVVTANTEAF
>NA|TRBJ2-3|TRBV27|TRBD2
ASRTQTGGLVPQY
>NA|TRBJ2-7|TRBV5-1|NA
ASSYEGGVGQY
>NA|TRBJ1-5|TRBV15|NA
ATSRGAGSHQPQH
>NA|TRBJ2-7|TRBV28|NA
ASSFGGGRSYEQY
>NA|TRBJ2-1|TRBV12-5|TRBD2
ASGLVLGTSRYNEQF
>once|TRBJ2-1|TRBV9|NA
ASSVAGGLRDNEQF
>NA|TRBJ1-5|TRBV19|TRBD1
ASTSPGQGFVQPQH
>NA|TRBJ1-2|TRBV18|NA
ASSPSGDYGYT
>NA|TRBJ1-5|TRBV21-1|NA
ASSSQPPPTYCCNQPQH
>NA|TRBJ2-5|TRBV30|NA
AWSVGPWGETQY
>few|TRBJ1-3|TRBV30|NA
AWSETLPSGNTIY
>NA|TRBJ1-2|TRBV2|TRBD1
ASSEGTGVNYGYT